The 30 T cell receptor beta chains below all came from one sample that was sequenced in a study of EBV T-cell therapy then PD-1 blockade in nasopharyngeal carcinoma. These receptors have no identified antigens. The assay was immunoSEQ multiplex PCR, and TCRdb's table has in-frame clones only and misses some. In the table there are about 22,000 clones, 82% of which are singletons. As to treatment: AdE1-LMPpoly-expanded autologous EBV-specific T-cell therapy followed by anti-PD-1 nivolumab. The specimen comprised CD8+ T cells from blood, sampled at day -245 from a patient whose treatment included autologous EBV-specific T cells and nivolumab. These receptors all come from a man aged 35 to 55 with nasopharyngeal carcinoma.

The V call is TRBV3-1 (or the pseudogene TRBV3-2), the J call TRBJ2-1, with 12 nucleotides matching TRBD2. CDR1 and CDR2 from the germline V gene are LGHDT and YNNKEL (reference sequence). Unmatched junction bases numbered 7, after V lost 3 bases and J lost 4 bases. The CDR3 covers 17 residues. The CDR3 is CASSQTTSGGRYNEQFF. The CDR3 nucleotides are TGTGCCAGCAGCCAGACGACTAGCGGGGGTAGGTACAATGAGCAGTTCTTC.

This chain links TRBV2 with TRBJ2-5; D not certain. V lost 7 bases to trimming and J lost 5 bases, with 20 bases between them. There are 15 residues in the CDR3. Per the germline V gene, CDR1 is SNHLY and CDR2 is FYNNEI. This CDR3 is CASKGEPRLGETQYF. The CDR3 nucleotides are TGTGCCAGCAAGGGCGAGCCCCGGCTCGGGGAGACCCAGTACTTC.

This sequence joins TRBV4-1 and TRBJ1-2, with a tentative D call TRBD1 (5 bases). This CDR3 has 15 amino acids. CDR1 and CDR2 (germline): MGHRA, YSYEKL. V dropped 1 base and J dropped 0 bases, with 9 bases sitting between them. The chain's CDR3 is CASSQVGGANYGYTF. The CDR3 DNA reads as TGCGCCAGCAGCCAAGTGGGGGGAGCTAACTATGGCTACACCTTC.

This chain uses TRBV19 with TRBJ2-7; TRBD1 or TRBD2 may be the D gene (6 bases each). Trimming cost V 1 base and J 4 bases, with 11 bases left between them. Germline assignment: CDR1 LNHDA and CDR2 SQIVND (reference sequence). There are 14 residues in the CDR3. CDR3 in amino acids: CASSIATGRYEQYF. The CDR3 DNA reads as TGTGCCAGTAGTATAGCTACAGGGAGGTACGAGCAGTACTTC.

By share, this clone counts as medium-sized. The chain has TRBV6-2 or TRBV6-3 and TRBJ2-7; possibly TRBD1 for D (6 bases). The germline V gene encodes CDR1 MNHEY and CDR2 SVGEGT. CDR3 size: 14 residues. Trimming took 0 bases from V and 5 from J, leaving 11 bases between them. Here the CDR3 reads CASSYSGRGHEQYF. DNA for the CDR3: TGTGCCAGCAGTTACTCAGGCAGGGGACACGAGCAGTACTTC.

The CDR3 DNA sequence: TGTGCCACCAGCAGTACCGGGACGGAAGGCTCTGGGGCCAACGTCCTGACTTTC. Its translation is CATSSTGTEGSGANVLTF. This rearrangement joins TRBV15 to TRBJ2-6; D assignment may be TRBD1 or TRBD2 (5 bases each). The germline V gene encodes CDR1 LNHNV and CDR2 YYDKDF (reference sequence). The CDR3 runs to 18 residues. The V end was cut by 3 bases, the J end by 0 bases, with 15 bases between.

In this sample, this clone turned up once. This chain links TRBV9 with TRBJ2-7, with 9 positions matching TRBD1. The CDR3 runs to 14 residues. The V gene end was trimmed by 1 base and the J gene end by 7 bases; junction bases not matched to a gene: 6. Per germline, CDR1 SGDLS and CDR2 YYNGEE. The CDR3: CASSVTTGGGEQYF. The CDR3 bases are TGTGCCAGCAGCGTAACCACAGGGGGCGGGGAGCAGTACTTC.

The chain is built from TRBV19 and TRBJ2-1; no reliable D call. Per germline, CDR1 LNHDA and CDR2 SQIVND (reference sequence). Trimming removed 0 bases at V and 6 bases at J, with 12 bases between. This CDR3 has 15 amino acids. In nucleotides, the CDR3 is TGTGCCAGTAGTATAGATCAGGCCAGTTTCAATGAGCAGTTCTTC. Translated: CASSIDQASFNEQFF.

The chain is built from TRBV4-3 and TRBJ2-1; TRBD2 aligns across 11 bases. In germline, CDR1 is LGHNA, CDR2 YSLEER. After removal of 3 bases from V and 12 bases from J, the junction contained 10 bases not matched to a gene. The CDR3 loop spans 15 amino acids. Written as DNA, the CDR3 is TGCGCCAGCAGCCAGACGGGACTAGCGGTTTCGGGGCAGTTCTTC. It codes for CASSQTGLAVSGQFF.

Points on this clone: At one end, the junction sequence differs from germline, possibly due to a read error. This CDR3 reads CASSYSGQGYSPLHF. The CDR3 nucleotides read TGTGCCAGCAGCTACTCTGGACAGGGGTATTCACCCCTCCACTTT. J is TRBJ1-6 and V is TRBV6-5; 9 bases fit TRBD1. Germline assignment: CDR1 MNHEY and CDR2 SVGAGI. The CDR3 has 15 residues.

The gene calls are TRBV5-1 and TRBJ2-5; 8 bases are shared with TRBD1. CDR1 and CDR2 from the germline V gene are SGHRS and YFSETQ. The CDR3 contains 15 residues. Trimming cost V 3 bases and J 5 bases; bases outside gene matches: 9. CDR3 in amino acids: CASSSGQASGETQYF. The CDR3, as DNA: TGCGCCAGCAGCTCGGGACAGGCATCGGGGGAGACCCAGTACTTC.

The gene calls are TRBV9 and TRBJ2-7; maybe TRBD2 (7 bases). This CDR3 has 14 residues. Germline V gene sequence: CDR1 SGDLS, CDR2 YYNGEE. Trimming removed 3 bases from V and 6 bases from J, with 16 bases in between. The DNA of the CDR3 is TGTGCCAGCAGCGAAGGGGGGGAAAGCCTCGAGCAGTACTTC. Translated, it gives CASSEGGESLEQYF.

The chain couples TRBV27 to TRBJ1-5; D not certain. The CDR3 has 14 residues. Per germline, CDR1 MNHEY and CDR2 SMNVEV (reference sequence). V lost 2 bases and J lost 0, with 5 bases in between. CDR3: CASSLTASNQPQHF. In nucleotides, the CDR3 is TGTGCCAGCAGTTTAACAGCTAGCAATCAGCCCCAGCATTTT.

This chain uses TRBV4-2 with TRBJ2-3; D may be TRBD2 (7 bases). This CDR3 has 16 residues. Germline loops: CDR1 LGHNA, CDR2 YNFKEQ. V gave up 0 bases and J gave up 4 bases, with 14 bases separating them. For the CDR3, the DNA is TGTGCCAGCAGCCAAGATCTAGGGGAGGGGGCAGATACGCAGTATTTT. Protein product: CASSQDLGEGADTQYF.

In its sample, this clone was seen a few times. The CDR3 DNA follows: TGCAGCGTTGTTGAGTACACTGAAGCTTTCTTT. Protein product: CSVVEYTEAFF. V usage is TRBV29-1 and J usage is TRBJ1-1; D unresolved. V lost 4 bases, J lost 3 bases, and 6 bases lay in between. Looked up from germline, CDR1 is SQVTM and CDR2 is ANQGSEA. The CDR3 consists of 11 residues.

The chain links TRBV24-1 to TRBJ1-1; 7 nucleotides agree with TRBD1. The germline V gene has CDR1 KGHDR and CDR2 SFDVKD. CDR3 length equals 18 residues. With V trimmed by 4 bases and J by 0 bases, 13 bases remained unmatched. Written as DNA, the CDR3 is TGTGCCACCAGTGACTCACGGGACAGAGAAAACATGAACACTGAAGCTTTCTTT. It is translated as CATSDSRDRENMNTEAFF.

The CDR3 region has the DNA TGCAGCGTTGAACAGGGGAACTACAATGAGCAGTTCTTC. Translating it yields CSVEQGNYNEQFF. The gene calls are TRBV29-1 and TRBJ2-1; tentative D call: TRBD1 (6 bases). Germline V gene lookup returns CDR1 SQVTM and CDR2 ANQGSEA. V was shortened by 2 bases and J by 3 bases, with 8 bases between the two germline ends. The CDR3 covers 13 residues.

The chain joins TRBV9 to TRBJ1-1, with 10 bases fitting TRBD1. V shed 4 bases, J shed 4 bases, and the junction held 4 bases outside the gene matches. CDR1 and CDR2 (germline): SGDLS, YYNGEE. The length of the CDR3 is 14 residues. DNA for the CDR3: TGTGCCAGCAGCCCTTGGACAGGGGGCACTGAAGCTTTCTTT. This translates into CASSPWTGGTEAFF.

V and J are TRBV2 and TRBJ1-1; D uncertain. Between the trimmed V and J ends, which lost 4 bases and 7 bases, there was a span of 7 bases. This CDR3 comprises 11 residues. Per germline, CDR1 SNHLY and CDR2 FYNNEI. The CDR3 nucleotides read TGTGCCAGCAGTGGGCGGTTTGAAGCTTTCTTT. This gives the protein CASSGRFEAFF.

The gene calls are TRBV14 and TRBJ2-1, with D uncertain. Germline-derived CDR1 and CDR2 are SGHDN and FVKESK. The CDR3 consists of 12 residues. Trimming took off 4 bases at V and 5 bases at J, with 6 bases between the two ends. The CDR3, as DNA: TGTGCCAGCAGCCGTCTTGACAATGAGCAGTTCTTC. The encoded protein is CASSRLDNEQFF.

The chain carries TRBV25-1 and TRBJ2-1; 8 nucleotides align to TRBD2. The V and J ends lost 6 bases and 5 bases, in that order; junction bases with no gene match: 6. The CDR3 has 14 amino acids. The germline V gene has CDR1 MGHDK and CDR2 SYGVNS. CDR3 sequence reads: CASSVAGPDNEQFF. In DNA form, the CDR3 reads TGTGCCAGCAGCGTAGCGGGGCCAGACAATGAGCAGTTCTTC. Full variable domain (remainder filled in from reference TRBV25-1 and TRBJ2-1): EADIYQTPRYLVIGTGKKITLECSQTMGHDKMYWYQQDPGMELHLIHYSYGVNSTEKGDLSSESTVSRIRTEHFPLTLESARPSHTSQYLCASSVAGPDNEQFFGPGTRLTVL.

CDR3 sequence reads: CASSGRQGGTEAFF. The CDR3 DNA reads as TGTGCCAGCAGTGGGCGACAGGGAGGGACTGAAGCTTTCTTT. The chain employs TRBV2 and TRBJ1-1; TRBD1 matches 7 bases. There are 14 residues in the CDR3. V lost 4 bases, J lost 5 bases, and 7 bases stayed unmatched. CDR1 is SNHLY, CDR2 FYNNEI, per germline.

The V gene is TRBV27, the J gene TRBJ2-3, with TRBD2 matching 10 bases. Germline values: CDR1 MNHEY, CDR2 SMNVEV (reference sequence). V was pared by 5 bases and J by 3 bases, with 8 bases of the junction left unmatched. The CDR3 covers 16 residues. CDR3 region: CASSPHTSGVTDTQYF. DNA of the CDR3: TGTGCCAGCAGTCCCCATACTAGCGGGGTGACAGATACGCAGTATTTT.

This sequence joins TRBV7-2 and TRBJ2-7; D uncertain. Per the germline V gene, CDR1 is SGHTA and CDR2 is FQGNSA. V lost 6 bases to trimming and J lost 0 bases, with 9 bases between them. This CDR3 is 13 amino acids long. The CDR3 DNA reads TGTGCCAGCAGGGGGATTGGCTCCTACGAGCAGTACTTC. It codes for CASRGIGSYEQYF.

Only one count was recorded for this clone. The DNA of the CDR3 is TGTGCCTGGAGTGTCCTGGATACGCAGTATTTT. The encoded protein is CAWSVLDTQYF. The chain joins TRBV30 to TRBJ2-3; D is ambiguous. V was cut by 0 bases and J by 6 bases, with 4 bases left in between. The CDR3 contains 11 residues. CDR1 GTSNPN and CDR2 SVGIG come from the germline V gene (reference sequence). Combining the CDR3 with reference TRBV30 and TRBJ2-3 gives the whole variable domain SQTIHQWPATLVQPVGSPLSLECTVEGTSNPNLYWYRQAAGRGLQLLFYSVGIGQISSEVPQNLSASRPQDRQFILSSKKLLLSDSGFYLCAWSVLDTQYFGPGTRLTVL.

The V gene is TRBV19, the J gene TRBJ1-5; D remains ambiguous. From germline, CDR1 is LNHDA and CDR2 SQIVND (reference sequence). Deletions cut 1 base from V and 7 bases from J, with 5 bases between. The CDR3 has 12 amino acids. This chain's CDR3 is CASSIGAQPQHF. Written as DNA, the CDR3 is TGTGCCAGTAGTATAGGGGCACAGCCCCAGCATTTT.

This chain joins TRBV28 and TRBJ2-3; 9 nucleotides align to TRBD2. CDR3 size: 14 residues. The V and J ends lost 6 bases and 4 bases, in that order; junction bases with no gene match: 5. Germline CDR1 and CDR2: MDHEN and SYDVKM. The CDR3 nucleotides are TGTGCCAGCAGCCCCGCGGGGGGGGCAGATACGCAGTATTTT. Residues: CASSPAGGADTQYF.

This clone was counted once. The J gene is TRBJ2-7, the V gene TRBV19, with 10 bases that match TRBD1. CDR1 and CDR2 from the germline V gene are LNHDA and SQIVND (reference sequence). V lost 5 bases and J lost 5; bases outside the gene matches: 12. This CDR3 contains 16 residues. In nucleotides, the CDR3 is TGTGCCAGTAGTGCCGACGGGACAGGGGTCTTGGACGAGCAGTACTTC. It specifies CASSADGTGVLDEQYF.

The V and J genes are TRBV5-6 and TRBJ1-5; the D is unclear. The CDR3 spans 13 residues. The V end lost 0 bases, the J end lost 4 bases, and 5 bases lay between the germline ends. The germline CDR1 and CDR2 sequences are SGHDT and YYEEEE. This CDR3 reads CASSLAGNQPQHF. The CDR3 bases are TGTGCCAGCAGCTTGGCCGGGAATCAGCCCCAGCATTTT.

This chain's CDR3 is CASSPHFRGDTEAFF. For the CDR3, the DNA is TGTGCCAGCAGCCCCCATTTTAGGGGTGACACTGAAGCTTTCTTT. V usage is TRBV4-2 and J usage is TRBJ1-1; maybe TRBD1 (5 bases). V shed 4 bases and J shed 3 bases, with 15 bases lying between them. This CDR3 is 15 amino acids long. Germline CDR1 is LGHNA and CDR2 is YNFKEQ.